Included here is one TCR beta chain sequence, with context. The target antigen is unknown. This sample was included in a study of T cell repertoires in cytomegalovirus infection. About the study: CMV infection together with matching HLA type was indicated by public TCR beta signatures.

Study-level findings and limits: Dominating the ex vivo response were TCR beta clonotypes that were CMV-specific and HLA-C-restricted.

TCRdb passed the reads through MiXCR, listing each CDR3 protein once. The repertoire consists of about 450,000 distinct CDR3 sequences, with 31% occurring once and the leading ten covering approximately 13%. The CDR3 extends over 15 amino acids. In germline, CDR1 is SGHAT, CDR2 FQNNGV. With V trimmed by 0 bases and J by 10 bases, 7 bases remained unmatched. The receptor was isolated from a human donor in good health (CMV status not recorded). Some clones in this sample may be carry-over from other donors' samples. What was sequenced was PBMCs. This chain uses TRBV11-2 with TRBJ2-3, with 10 bases matching TRBD2. The CDR3, as DNA: TGTGCCAGCAGCTTAGAGGCTCTAGCGGGGGCGTCGCAGTATTTT. Its translation is CASSLEALAGASQYF. The variable domain in full, with the rest retrieved from reference TRBV11-2 and TRBJ2-3, is EAGVAQSPRYKIIEKRQSVAFWCNPISGHATLYWYQQILGQGPKLLIQFQNNGVVDDSQLPKDRFSAERLKGVDSTLKIQPAKLEDSAVYLCASSLEALAGASQYFGPGTRLTVL.